This T cell receptor beta chain was identified in a study of OX40 agonist ivuxolimab in advanced cancers. Study background: A male proportion of about 86% was recorded, with mean age approximately 56 years and range 23 to 79. Partial responses were achieved by three patients, one with hepatocellular carcinoma and two with cutaneous melanoma.

Method: immunoSEQ multiplex PCR; TCRdb's copy keeps in-frame clones and lacks some. The sample lists about 66,000 clones, roughly 87% occurring once. Of note for this clone: The target antigen is unknown.

General study results and limits: The study found that CD8+ T cells averaged more expanded clones than CD4+.

The CDR3 has 15 residues. J was trimmed by 2 bases and V by 5 bases; bases with no gene match: 5. Germline CDR1 KGHSH, CDR2 LQKENI. This sequence was found in an adult with an advanced solid tumor such as melanoma, head and neck, liver or kidney cancer. This chain links TRBV18 with TRBJ2-5; 10 nucleotides agree with TRBD1. The sample consisted of CD4+ or CD8+ T cells sorted from blood, taken in a trial of the OX40 agonist ivuxolimab. This chain's CDR3 is CASSGTGVTQETQYF. The CDR3 region has the DNA TGTGCCAGCTCAGGGACAGGGGTGACACAAGAGACCCAGTACTTC.